What follows are 20 T cell receptor beta chains derived from one specimen sequenced in a study of control samples from healthy donors and cancer patients. Method: immunoSEQ multiplex PCR; TCRdb's copy keeps in-frame clones and lacks some. This sample has about 130,000 clones; around 90% occur once, and the top ten carry almost 2.5%. Source material: blood. The receptors stem from a man in his late teens or twenties in good health.

V gene TRBV19 combines with J gene TRBJ1-6; possibly TRBD1 for D (5 bases). The germline CDR1 and CDR2 sequences are LNHDA and SQIVND (reference sequence). The CDR3 contains 16 residues. Deletions cut 5 bases from V and 5 bases from J, with 16 bases between. The CDR3 region is CASSPRDGLNNSPLHF. The CDR3 nucleotides are TGTGCCAGTAGTCCCCGGGACGGCCTAAATAATTCACCCCTCCACTTT.

The chain is built from TRBV9 and TRBJ2-6, with D uncertain. The V gene's germline CDR1 is SGDLS and CDR2 YYNGEE. The CDR3 runs 17 residues. Trimming shortened V by 0 bases and J by 4 bases, and 14 bases separated the two germline ends. The CDR3 sequence is CASSVATATPGANVLTF. The CDR3 DNA is TGTGCCAGCAGCGTAGCGACCGCCACTCCCGGGGCCAACGTCCTGACTTTC. The full variable domain, its missing parts supplied by reference TRBV9 and TRBJ2-6, is DSGVTQTPKHLITATGQRVTLRCSPRSGDLSVYWYQQSLDQGLQFLIQYYNGEERAKGNILERFSAQQFPDLHSELNLSSLELGDSALYFCASSVATATPGANVLTFGAGSRLTVL.

The chain is built from TRBV28 and TRBJ2-5; unclear D gene. V was cut by 6 bases and J by 5 bases, with 16 bases left in between. The CDR3 sequence is 14 residues long. CDR1 is MDHEN and CDR2 is SYDVKM in the germline V gene. CDR3 sequence reads: CASSHATAGETQYF. CDR3 sequence (DNA): TGTGCCAGCAGCCATGCGACGGCTGGGGAGACCCAGTACTTC.

The V call is TRBV5-5, the J call TRBJ2-3; D remains ambiguous. CDR1 is SGHKS and CDR2 is YYEKEE in the germline V gene (reference sequence). V lost 1 base and J lost 0, with 12 bases in between. This CDR3 has 16 residues. CDR3 in amino acids: CASSLYSDLSTDTQYF. CDR3 in DNA: TGTGCCAGCAGCTTGTACAGTGACCTTAGCACAGATACGCAGTATTTT. Full variable domain (remainder filled in from reference TRBV5-5 and TRBJ2-3): DAGVTQSPTHLIKTRGQQVTLRCSPISGHKSVSWYQQVLGQGPQFIFQYYEKEERGRGNFPDRFSARQFPNYSSELNVNALLLGDSALYLCASSLYSDLSTDTQYFGPGTRLTVL.

The genes are TRBV5-8 and TRBJ2-1; 8 nucleotides align to TRBD1. Germline loops: CDR1 SGHTS, CDR2 YDEGEE. The V and J ends lost 3 bases and 5 bases, in that order; junction bases with no gene match: 10. The length of the CDR3 is 16 residues. The CDR3 reads CASSSGQGNTNNEQFF. In DNA, the CDR3 is TGTGCCAGCAGCTCCGGACAGGGAAACACTAACAATGAGCAGTTCTTC.

This chain uses TRBV7-8 with TRBJ1-1; 8 bases are shared with TRBD1. V gave up 5 bases and J gave up 11 bases; unmatched junction bases: 7. The CDR3 extends over 12 amino acids. CDR1 and CDR2 (germline): SGHVS, FQNEAQ. The CDR3 reads CASSPTGVEAFF. Written as DNA, the CDR3 is TGTGCCAGCAGCCCGACAGGGGTAGAGGCTTTCTTT. Filled out from reference TRBV7-8 and TRBJ1-1, the complete variable domain reads GAGVSQSPRYKVAKRGQDVALRCDPISGHVSLFWYQQALGQGPEFLTYFQNEAQLDKSGLPSDRFFAERPEGSVSTLKIQRTQQEDSAVYLCASSPTGVEAFFGQGTRLTVV.

V is TRBV4-1 and J is TRBJ1-4; D uncertain. Germline CDR1 reads MGHRA; CDR2 reads YSYEKL. This CDR3 spans 14 amino acids. V was clipped by 7 bases and J by 4 bases, with 13 bases between them. CDR3 in amino acids: CASNRDGFNEKLFF. For the CDR3, the DNA is TGCGCCAGCAACCGAGACGGCTTTAATGAAAAACTGTTTTTT.

This chain uses TRBV3-1 (or the pseudogene TRBV3-2) with TRBJ1-5; D remains unclear. Germline V gene sequence: CDR1 LGHDT, CDR2 YNNKEL (reference sequence). The CDR3 loop spans 14 amino acids. V lost 0 bases, J lost 7 bases, and 10 bases lay in between. CDR3 amino acids: CASSQEGGRQPQHF. The CDR3 DNA follows: TGTGCCAGCAGCCAAGAGGGCGGGAGGCAGCCCCAGCATTTT.

CDR3 loop: CAWRTGGGETQYF. The CDR3 DNA reads TGTGCCTGGAGGACAGGGGGCGGAGAGACCCAGTACTTC. V and J are TRBV30 and TRBJ2-5; 10 bases fit TRBD1. The V segment lost 3 bases and the J segment 4 bases; nucleotides outside the gene matches: 2. In germline, CDR1 is GTSNPN, CDR2 SVGIG (reference sequence). The CDR3 runs to 13 residues.

The chain combines TRBV24-1 with TRBJ2-3; D gene uncertain. This CDR3 region has 13 residues. V was cut by 0 bases and J by 5 bases, with 5 bases left in between. Germline CDR1 and CDR2: KGHDR and SFDVKD. For the CDR3, the DNA is TGTGCCACCAGTGATTTGATGTTAGATACGCAGTATTTT. Protein: CATSDLMLDTQYF.

The chain carries TRBV9 and TRBJ2-2; D call uncertain. The length of the CDR3 is 12 residues. Trimming took off 4 bases at V and 1 base at J, with 2 bases between the two ends. Germline CDR1 is SGDLS and CDR2 is YYNGEE. The CDR3 nucleotides read TGTGCCAGCAGCAAGAACACCGGGGAGCTGTTTTTT. Translated: CASSKNTGELFF. Together with reference TRBV9 and TRBJ2-2, the CDR3 gives the full variable domain: DSGVTQTPKHLITATGQRVTLRCSPRSGDLSVYWYQQSLDQGLQFLIQYYNGEERAKGNILERFSAQQFPDLHSELNLSSLELGDSALYFCASSKNTGELFFGEGSRLTVL.

The chain links TRBV6-1 to TRBJ1-5; TRBD1 aligns across 7 bases. The CDR3 runs 15 residues. Germline V gene lookup returns CDR1 MNHNS and CDR2 SASEGT. The V and J ends lost 2 bases and 7 bases, in that order; junction bases with no gene match: 8. CDR3 residues: CASSEPRDSGQPQHF. The CDR3 DNA follows: TGTGCCAGCAGTGAACCCCGGGACAGTGGGCAGCCCCAGCATTTT.

The CDR3 bases are TGTGCCAGCAGCAGCACCGGGACTACCTACAATGAGCAGTTCTTC. Amino acid sequence: CASSSTGTTYNEQFF. The chain employs TRBV9 and TRBJ2-1; 7 bases fit TRBD2. Germline V gene sequence: CDR1 SGDLS, CDR2 YYNGEE. V lost 4 bases and J lost 2; bases outside the gene matches: 6. CDR3 size: 15 residues.

The chain couples TRBV30 to TRBJ1-5; possible D gene TRBD1, 5 bases. The germline V gene has CDR1 GTSNPN and CDR2 SVGIG (reference sequence). This CDR3 region has 12 residues. V was cut by 4 bases and J by 5 bases, with 9 bases left in between. The CDR3 nucleotides read TGTGCCTGGAATAGAGGGGATCAGCCCCAGCATTTT. Amino acids: CAWNRGDQPQHF.

This chain's CDR3 is CASSQRAGPSSYNEQFF. The DNA for the CDR3 is TGCGCCAGCAGCCAGAGAGCGGGGCCTAGCTCCTACAATGAGCAGTTCTTC. The chain recombines TRBV4-1 with TRBJ2-1; 7 positions match TRBD2. CDR1 and CDR2 (germline): MGHRA, YSYEKL. J lost 0 bases, V lost 3 bases, and 8 bases had no gene match. This CDR3 has 17 amino acids.

In DNA, the CDR3 is TGTGCCAGCAGCCCGGGGGGTTCCTACAATGAGCAGTTCTTC. This translates into CASSPGGSYNEQFF. This chain links TRBV7-8 with TRBJ2-1; TRBD2 agrees at 7 bases. With 5 bases clipped from V and 1 base from J, the junction kept 2 bases outside the gene matches. This CDR3 is built from 14 residues. CDR1 SGHVS and CDR2 FQNEAQ come from the germline V gene.

In its sample, this clone was seen once. This chain links TRBV5-8 with TRBJ1-4; TRBD1 agrees at 7 bases. Germline CDR1 reads SGHTS; CDR2 reads YDEGEE. After removal of 0 bases from V and 8 bases from J, the junction contained 7 bases not matched to a gene. The CDR3 is 15 amino acids. CDR3 protein: CASSLGGTVSEKLFF. The CDR3 DNA follows: TGTGCCAGCAGCTTGGGCGGGACAGTCTCCGAAAAACTGTTTTTT.

CDR3 bases: TGTGCCAGCAGAGGACTAGCGGTCACAGATACGCAGTATTTT. This translates into CASRGLAVTDTQYF. The chain joins TRBV27 to TRBJ2-3; 10 bases line up with TRBD2. CDR1 and CDR2 from the germline V gene are MNHEY and SMNVEV (reference sequence). This CDR3 region has 14 residues. The trim removed 6 bases at V and 2 bases at J, leaving 2 bases unmatched.

The table lists this clone with a few counts. CDR3 residues: CASSLPLLTEAFF. In DNA form, the CDR3 reads TGTGCCAGCAGCCTCCCCCTGCTTACTGAAGCTTTCTTT. This chain connects TRBV7-9 to TRBJ1-1; D gene uncertain. The germline V gene has CDR1 SEHNR and CDR2 FQNEAQ (reference sequence). This CDR3 contains 13 residues. Trimming took off 5 bases at V and 5 bases at J, with 12 bases between the two ends.

This chain joins TRBV27 and TRBJ2-7; 13 bases are a match to TRBD2. This CDR3 comprises 17 residues. Germline V gene data show CDR1 as MNHEY and CDR2 as SMNVEV (reference sequence). V shed 4 bases and J 1 base; nucleotides not matched to a gene: 7. The CDR3 loop is CASSSKPGLAGSYEQYF. In DNA, the CDR3 is TGTGCCAGCAGTTCAAAACCGGGACTAGCGGGGTCCTACGAGCAGTACTTC.